The rows below give T cell receptor beta chains drawn from one sample of a study of vaccination effects on CD4 cells after COVID-19. Libraries were prepared by immunoSEQ multiplex PCR; TCRdb keeps only in-frame clonotypes and omits some of them. Among over 25,000 clones listed, more than 65% were seen once. What these receptors recognize is not known. This material consisted of CD4+ T cells from PBMCs cultured with HCoV-NL63 spike peptides, taken before COVID-19 vaccination. The receptor source for this set is a human donor who received a COVID-19 vaccine. CDR3s include the opening cysteine and the closing phenylalanine or tryptophan. D genes are given only for firm matches. A clone size is listed for some rows: how often the clone was seen (once, few, many), or a class if it is expanded.

d_gene: NA
j_gene: TRBJ1-5
abundance: NA
v_gene: TRBV6-1
CDR3nt: TGTGCCAGCACCAGGGGTGACGGTCAGCCCCAGCATTTT
CDR3aa: CASTRGDGQPQHF

d_gene: NA
j_gene: TRBJ2-1
abundance: NA
v_gene: TRBV12-5
CDR3nt: TGTGCTAGTGGTCCCCGAGGGGGGAATGAGCAGTTCTTC
CDR3aa: CASGPRGGNEQFF

d_gene: TRBD1
j_gene: TRBJ1-1
abundance: NA
v_gene: TRBV5-4
CDR3nt: TGTGCCAGCAGCTTGGACAGGGGGACTGAAGCTTTCTTT
CDR3aa: CASSLDRGTEAFF

d_gene: NA
j_gene: TRBJ1-1
abundance: NA
v_gene: TRBV29-1
CDR3nt: TGCAGCGTTGAATCAGGGCTCATGAACACTGAAGCTTTCTTT
CDR3aa: CSVESGLMNTEAFF

d_gene: NA
j_gene: TRBJ1-2
abundance: NA
v_gene: TRBV2
CDR3nt: TGTGCCAGCAGTCGCCCTGGCCAGGGCTACACCTTC
CDR3aa: CASSRPGQGYTF

d_gene: NA
j_gene: TRBJ2-2
abundance: NA
v_gene: TRBV7-9
CDR3nt: TGTGCCAGCAGCTTGATCTTAGTAGCAACCGGGGAGCTGTTTTTT
CDR3aa: CASSLILVATGELFF

d_gene: TRBD2
j_gene: TRBJ2-3
abundance: NA
v_gene: TRBV5-1
CDR3nt: TGCGCCAGCAGCTTGACCGGGAGGGATACGCAGTATTTT
CDR3aa: CASSLTGRDTQYF

d_gene: NA
j_gene: TRBJ1-2
abundance: NA
v_gene: TRBV7-9
CDR3nt: TGTGCCAGCAGCTTATGGTCAGCTTATGGTGGCTACACCTTC
CDR3aa: CASSLWSAYGGYTF

d_gene: NA
j_gene: TRBJ1-4
abundance: once
v_gene: TRBV7-8
CDR3nt: TGTGCCAGCAGCTTATCAAGGGGGATGGGGGCAACTAATGAAAAACTGTTTTTT
CDR3aa: CASSLSRGMGATNEKLFF

d_gene: NA
j_gene: TRBJ2-5
abundance: NA
v_gene: TRBV2
CDR3nt: TGTGCCAGCAGTGAACTAGAAGAGACCCAGTACTTC
CDR3aa: CASSELEETQYF

d_gene: NA
j_gene: TRBJ2-7
abundance: few
v_gene: TRBV6-2/TRBV6-3
CDR3nt: TGTGCCAGCAGTTCCCTTAGGAACGAGCAGTACTTC
CDR3aa: CASSSLRNEQYF

d_gene: TRBD2
j_gene: TRBJ2-7
abundance: few
v_gene: TRBV19
CDR3nt: TGTGCCAGTAGCGCTTTGGGGACTAGCGTCTACGAGCAGTACTTC
CDR3aa: CASSALGTSVYEQYF

d_gene: TRBD1
j_gene: TRBJ1-3
abundance: NA
v_gene: TRBV7-2
CDR3nt: TGTGCCAGCAGCTTTGCGCCGACAGGGGCTGGAAACACCATATATTTT
CDR3aa: CASSFAPTGAGNTIYF

d_gene: NA
j_gene: TRBJ2-7
abundance: NA
v_gene: TRBV6-1
CDR3nt: TGTGCCAGCAGTGAAGCGCTGGGGGAGTCGTACTACGAGCAGTACTTC
CDR3aa: CASSEALGESYYEQYF

d_gene: NA
j_gene: TRBJ2-7
abundance: NA
v_gene: TRBV6-4
CDR3nt: TGTGCCAGCAGTCCCATACGGGGCTACGAGCAGTACTTC
CDR3aa: CASSPIRGYEQYF

d_gene: NA
j_gene: TRBJ2-1
abundance: NA
v_gene: TRBV5-4
CDR3nt: TGTGCCAGCACCCGTCTGGCTACCGAATACAATGAGCAGTTCTTC
CDR3aa: CASTRLATEYNEQFF

d_gene: NA
j_gene: TRBJ1-6
abundance: NA
v_gene: TRBV30
CDR3nt: TGTGCCTGGGGCCTCGCGGGGACGTCCTATAATTCACCCCTCCACTTT
CDR3aa: CAWGLAGTSYNSPLHF

d_gene: TRBD2
j_gene: TRBJ2-1
abundance: NA
v_gene: TRBV5-1
CDR3nt: TGCGCCAGCAGCTCGGGGACTAGCCGGTACAATGAGCAGTTCTTC
CDR3aa: CASSSGTSRYNEQFF

d_gene: TRBD1
j_gene: TRBJ1-2
abundance: few
v_gene: TRBV28
CDR3nt: TGTGCCAGCAGTTTTGGGACAGCTAACTATGGCTACACCTTC
CDR3aa: CASSFGTANYGYTF

d_gene: TRBD2
j_gene: TRBJ2-7
abundance: once
v_gene: TRBV20-1
CDR3nt: TGCAGTGCTAGTGGTAGCGGGAGCCCCTACGAGCAGTACTTC
CDR3aa: CSASGSGSPYEQYF

d_gene: TRBD1
j_gene: TRBJ1-1
abundance: NA
v_gene: TRBV29-1
CDR3nt: TGCAGCGTCCACAGGGGAGGCACTGAAGCTTTCTTT
CDR3aa: CSVHRGGTEAFF

d_gene: TRBD2
j_gene: TRBJ2-3
abundance: NA
v_gene: TRBV7-2
CDR3nt: TGTGCCAGCAGCTTAGCGAGACTAGCGGGGAGTGATACGCAGTATTTT
CDR3aa: CASSLARLAGSDTQYF

d_gene: NA
j_gene: TRBJ2-1
abundance: NA
v_gene: TRBV9
CDR3nt: TGTGCCAGCAGCGTAGATCCACAGCCCCCCCCCTACAATGAGCAGTTCTTC
CDR3aa: CASSVDPQPPPYNEQFF

d_gene: TRBD1
j_gene: TRBJ1-1
abundance: NA
v_gene: TRBV6-5
CDR3nt: TGTGCCAGCAGTTACAGAGGGGGCAGGGGGAGTGCTTTCTTT
CDR3aa: CASSYRGGRGSAFF

d_gene: NA
j_gene: TRBJ2-5
abundance: NA
v_gene: TRBV12-3/TRBV12-4
CDR3nt: TGTGCCAGCAGTTTTTCAAGCGTCCAGTACTTC
CDR3aa: CASSFSSVQYF

d_gene: TRBD1
j_gene: TRBJ1-6
abundance: NA
v_gene: TRBV7-9
CDR3nt: TGTGCCAGCAGCTCCGGGACAGCAACCCTCCACTTT
CDR3aa: CASSSGTATLHF

d_gene: TRBD2
j_gene: TRBJ2-5
abundance: NA
v_gene: TRBV7-9
CDR3nt: TGTGCCAGCAACAGACTAGCGGGAGGGCCCGCCCAAGAGACCCAGTACTTC
CDR3aa: CASNRLAGGPAQETQYF

d_gene: NA
j_gene: TRBJ2-7
abundance: many
v_gene: TRBV5-1
CDR3nt: TGCGCCAGCAGCCCCTTTGGCTACGAGCAGTACTTC
CDR3aa: CASSPFGYEQYF

d_gene: NA
j_gene: TRBJ1-1
abundance: once
v_gene: TRBV6-5
CDR3nt: TGTGCCAGCAGTTACTCGAGGGTTACTTTCTTT
CDR3aa: CASSYSRVTFF

d_gene: NA
j_gene: TRBJ2-5
abundance: NA
v_gene: TRBV7-9
CDR3nt: TGTGCCAGCAGCCCCAACCAAGAGACCCAGTACTTC
CDR3aa: CASSPNQETQYF

d_gene: NA
j_gene: TRBJ1-5
abundance: once
v_gene: TRBV5-1
CDR3nt: TGCGCCAGCAGCTTGGGGCCGACAGTCAATCAGCCCCAGCATTTT
CDR3aa: CASSLGPTVNQPQHF

d_gene: TRBD1
j_gene: TRBJ1-6
abundance: NA
v_gene: TRBV7-3
CDR3nt: TGTGCCAGCAGCCGTCGACTCGAGGGGGCTCAGGGGAAATATTCACCCCTCCACTTT
CDR3aa: CASSRRLEGAQGKYSPLHF

d_gene: TRBD1
j_gene: TRBJ2-5
abundance: NA
v_gene: TRBV5-1
CDR3nt: TGCGCCAGCAGCCCCCGGGACAGGGGGCCCTCTAGGGGCCAAGAGACCCAGTACTTC
CDR3aa: CASSPRDRGPSRGQETQYF

d_gene: NA
j_gene: TRBJ2-3
abundance: NA
v_gene: TRBV13
CDR3nt: TGTGCCAGCAGCTTGAAACGGGTAGGGGCAGATACGCAGTATTTT
CDR3aa: CASSLKRVGADTQYF

d_gene: TRBD1
j_gene: TRBJ1-1
abundance: NA
v_gene: TRBV10-1
CDR3nt: TGCGCCAGCACCCGGACAGGGGAGAACACTGAAGCTTTCTTT
CDR3aa: CASTRTGENTEAFF

d_gene: NA
j_gene: TRBJ2-7
abundance: NA
v_gene: TRBV20-1
CDR3nt: TGCAGTGCTAGTGGGGGAACACGAACCTACGAGCAGTACTTC
CDR3aa: CSASGGTRTYEQYF

d_gene: NA
j_gene: TRBJ1-5
abundance: NA
v_gene: TRBV2
CDR3nt: TGTGCCAGCAGTCGGTCAGGGTCTAATCAGCCCCAGCATTTT
CDR3aa: CASSRSGSNQPQHF

d_gene: NA
j_gene: TRBJ1-2
abundance: NA
v_gene: TRBV27
CDR3nt: TGTGCCAGCAGTCCCGGGGGGGCTAGGGGCTACACCTTC
CDR3aa: CASSPGGARGYTF

d_gene: TRBD1
j_gene: TRBJ1-2
abundance: few
v_gene: TRBV18
CDR3nt: TGTGCCAGCTCACCAGACAGGGATAACTATGGCTACACCTTC
CDR3aa: CASSPDRDNYGYTF

d_gene: TRBD1
j_gene: TRBJ1-4
abundance: NA
v_gene: TRBV28
CDR3nt: TGTGCCAGCAGTTTGGCGGGACAGGGTCGTGAAAAACTGTTTTTT
CDR3aa: CASSLAGQGREKLFF

d_gene: NA
j_gene: TRBJ1-5
abundance: few
v_gene: TRBV2
CDR3nt: TGTGCCAGCAGGAACAGGGCTTCGAGCAATCAGCCCCAGCATTTT
CDR3aa: CASRNRASSNQPQHF

d_gene: NA
j_gene: TRBJ1-1
abundance: NA
v_gene: TRBV6-5
CDR3nt: TGTGCCAGCACATTCGATAGGGGAGGCACTGAAGCTTTCTTT
CDR3aa: CASTFDRGGTEAFF

d_gene: NA
j_gene: TRBJ1-3
abundance: NA
v_gene: TRBV7-9
CDR3nt: TGTGCCAGCAGCTTAGGGCAATTCTCTGGAAACACCATATATTTT
CDR3aa: CASSLGQFSGNTIYF

d_gene: NA
j_gene: TRBJ2-1
abundance: NA
v_gene: TRBV5-5
CDR3nt: TGTGCCAGCAGACCAGGTACACTCTACAATGAGCAGTTCTTC
CDR3aa: CASRPGTLYNEQFF

d_gene: NA
j_gene: TRBJ2-5
abundance: NA
v_gene: TRBV7-7
CDR3nt: TGTGCTAGCAGCTTAGGTACCCAAGAGACCCAGTACTTC
CDR3aa: CASSLGTQETQYF

d_gene: NA
j_gene: TRBJ1-5
abundance: few
v_gene: TRBV2
CDR3nt: TGTGCCAGCAGTGGAGGGGCAAGCAATCAGCCCCAGCATTTT
CDR3aa: CASSGGASNQPQHF

d_gene: NA
j_gene: TRBJ1-5
abundance: NA
v_gene: TRBV15
CDR3nt: TGTGCCACCAGCAGAGGTGTAGGGGGTCGCAATCAGCCCCAGCATTTT
CDR3aa: CATSRGVGGRNQPQHF

d_gene: TRBD1
j_gene: TRBJ1-2
abundance: few
v_gene: TRBV27
CDR3nt: TGTGCCAGCAGTTTAATCGTGGGACAGAAAAACTATGGCTACACCTTC
CDR3aa: CASSLIVGQKNYGYTF

d_gene: TRBD2
j_gene: TRBJ2-6
abundance: NA
v_gene: TRBV30
CDR3nt: TGTGCCTGGAGTGCGGCTAGCGGGACCTGGCGAACCTCTGGGGCCAACGTCCTGACTTTC
CDR3aa: CAWSAASGTWRTSGANVLTF

d_gene: NA
j_gene: TRBJ2-6
abundance: NA
v_gene: TRBV4-2
CDR3nt: TGTGCCAGCAGCCTAGACAGGTCCTCTGGGGCCAACGTCCTGACTTTC
CDR3aa: CASSLDRSSGANVLTF

d_gene: TRBD1
j_gene: TRBJ1-1
abundance: NA
v_gene: TRBV28
CDR3nt: TGTGCCAGCAGTTTATCGACAGGGGTGACTGAAGCTTTCTTT
CDR3aa: CASSLSTGVTEAFF

d_gene: NA
j_gene: TRBJ1-2
abundance: NA
v_gene: TRBV4-2
CDR3nt: TGTGCCAGCAGCCAAGTAGCAGGGGAAAATGGCTACACCTTC
CDR3aa: CASSQVAGENGYTF

d_gene: NA
j_gene: TRBJ2-5
abundance: NA
v_gene: TRBV2
CDR3nt: TGTGCCAGCAGCCGGGACTGGCAAGAGACCCAGTACTTC
CDR3aa: CASSRDWQETQYF

d_gene: NA
j_gene: TRBJ2-5
abundance: NA
v_gene: TRBV5-4
CDR3nt: TGTGCCAGCAGTTTGCCCACCTTAGAGACCCAGTACTTC
CDR3aa: CASSLPTLETQYF

d_gene: NA
j_gene: TRBJ2-3
abundance: NA
v_gene: TRBV6-6
CDR3nt: TGTGCCAGCAGTTACGGCGGGGCAGCAAGCACAGATACGCAGTATTTT
CDR3aa: CASSYGGAASTDTQYF

d_gene: TRBD1
j_gene: TRBJ1-2
abundance: NA
v_gene: TRBV6-1
CDR3nt: TGTGCCAGCAGTGATTTGTCAGGGGGGCCCAACTATGGCTACACCTTC
CDR3aa: CASSDLSGGPNYGYTF

d_gene: TRBD1
j_gene: TRBJ2-5
abundance: once
v_gene: TRBV5-4
CDR3nt: TGTGCCAGCAGCTTATGGAACAGGGGAGAGACCCAGTACTTC
CDR3aa: CASSLWNRGETQYF